This T cell receptor (beta chain) is from a study of early T cells in non-severe SARS-CoV-2 infection. As for the study in general: Sequenced material consisted of bulk RNA (from unsorted whole blood), and chains were unpaired.

Unique molecular identifiers were added to individual cDNA molecules. MiXCR, run by TCRdb on the 5' RACE reads, gives a single entry per CDR3 protein. The sample includes roughly 62,000 distinct CDR3 sequences, roughly 8.4% of them seen just once. Germline CDR1 reads DFQATT; CDR2 reads SNEGSKA (reference sequence). The length of the CDR3 is 14 residues. Trimming left V 0 bases short and J 8 bases short, with 14 bases between. The chain carries TRBV20-1 and TRBJ2-1; D uncertain. The material sequenced was whole blood. This sequence originates from an adult who was a healthcare worker with PCR-confirmed SARS-CoV-2 infection or an uninfected control (not recorded which). CDR3 region: CSARDPRPVDEQFF. DNA of the CDR3: TGCAGTGCTAGAGATCCTCGACCGGTAGATGAGCAGTTCTTC.